The 32 T cell receptor beta chains listed next were all sequenced from one sample in a study of identical twins. MiXCR was run by TCRdb on the 5' RACE reads, yielding one entry per CDR3 protein. The sample records some 500,000 distinct CDR3 sequences, around 9.6% being singletons. Separately, the same data were catalogued under a study of yellow fever vaccine responses in identical twins.

Input material: PBMCs. The source of these receptors is a woman under 30 in good health.

This clonotype was found a few times. The chain carries TRBV20-1 and TRBJ2-7; D is unclear. V was pared by 3 bases and J by 1 base, with 13 bases between. The germline V gene encodes CDR1 DFQATT and CDR2 SNEGSKA (reference sequence). The CDR3 runs 14 residues. The CDR3 nucleotides read TGCAGTGCTAGTTCGGTCCTGGTGTCCTACGAGCAGTACTTC. It specifies CSASSVLVSYEQYF.

The V gene is TRBV5-1, the J gene TRBJ2-3; a possible D gene is TRBD2 (6 bases). Germline CDR1 and CDR2: SGHRS and YFSETQ. CDR3 size: 18 residues. Trimming pared 1 base from V and 2 bases from J, leaving 20 bases between. The CDR3 here is CASSLQKTTGLNTDTQYF. The CDR3 coding sequence is TGCGCCAGCAGCTTGCAGAAAACAACGGGACTCAACACAGATACGCAGTATTTT. Complete variable domain (other parts from reference TRBV5-1 and TRBJ2-3): KAGVTQTPRYLIKTRGQQVTLSCSPISGHRSVSWYQQTPGQGLQFLFEYFSETQRNKGNFPGRFSGRQFSNSRSEMNVSTLELGDSALYLCASSLQKTTGLNTDTQYFGPGTRLTVL.

The genes are TRBV12-3 or TRBV12-4 and TRBJ1-6; 10 bases are shared with TRBD1. The CDR3 has 16 amino acids. Unmatched junction bases numbered 9, after V lost 4 bases and J lost 9 bases. CDR3 nucleotides: TGTGCCAGCAGTTATAACAGACAGGGGGCGCCTTCACCCCTCCACTTT. Encoded protein: CASSYNRQGAPSPLHF.

V is TRBV7-6 and J is TRBJ2-5, with D maybe TRBD1 (6 bases). V lost 4 bases to trimming and J lost 5 bases, with 14 bases between them. The length of the CDR3 is 14 residues. Germline V gene sequence: CDR1 SGHVS, CDR2 FNYEAQ. CDR3 DNA sequence: TGTGCCAGCAGCTCCCTCCCAAGGGGGGAGACCCAGTACTTC. It is translated as CASSSLPRGETQYF.

The chain carries TRBV4-3 and TRBJ2-2; possible D gene TRBD2, 5 bases. CDR3 length equals 15 residues. Between the trimmed V and J ends, which lost 3 bases and 3 bases, there was a span of 11 bases. Germline CDR1 is LGHNA and CDR2 is YSLEER. The CDR3 loop reads CASSHFIGDTGELFF. CDR3 DNA sequence: TGCGCCAGCAGCCATTTTATCGGGGACACCGGGGAGCTGTTTTTT.

This clonotype appeared a few times. CDR3 bases: TGTGCCAGACTTCTCTACAATGAGCAGTTCTTC. It codes for CARLLYNEQFF. The chain links TRBV2 to TRBJ2-1; D is ambiguous. The CDR3 contains 11 residues. V lost 9 bases and J 3 bases, leaving 6 bases between the germline ends. The germline V gene has CDR1 SNHLY and CDR2 FYNNEI.

This clonotype was counted at least ten times. The gene calls are TRBV4-2 and TRBJ2-1; D gene uncertain. CDR3 length: 13 residues. The V end lost 1 base, the J end lost 6 bases, and 7 bases lay between the germline ends. The germline CDR1 and CDR2 sequences are LGHNA and YNFKEQ. The CDR3 nucleotides are TGTGCCAGCAGCCAAGGTCCCTTCAATGAGCAGTTCTTC. It specifies CASSQGPFNEQFF.

This clonotype turned up a few times. The chain has TRBV14 and TRBJ1-2; the D is unclear. This CDR3 has 14 residues. Trimming removed 1 base from V and 4 bases from J, with 10 bases in between. Germline CDR1 is SGHDN and CDR2 is FVKESK. The CDR3 coding sequence is TGTGCCAGCAGCCAAGGTCCAGTCTTCTATGGCTACACCTTC. Protein product: CASSQGPVFYGYTF.

This clonotype was seen a few times. The chain is built from TRBV5-1 and TRBJ2-3; D is unresolved. The V gene lost 3 bases and the J gene lost 2 bases, with 22 bases spanning the gap. This CDR3 is 18 amino acids long. The V gene's germline CDR1 is SGHRS and CDR2 YFSETQ. CDR3 sequence: CASSSFPDPTSTTDTQYF. The DNA for the CDR3 is TGCGCCAGCAGCTCCTTTCCCGACCCGACATCCACCACAGATACGCAGTATTTT.

This clonotype was seen ten or more times. J is TRBJ2-3 and V is TRBV29-1; 10 bases align to TRBD2. Germline trimming cut 2 bases from V and 3 bases from J; bases unmatched to any gene: 5. Germline V gives CDR1 SQVTM, CDR2 ANQGSEA. The CDR3 sequence is 15 residues long. Here the CDR3 reads CSVESSGSRTDTQYF. The CDR3 DNA reads as TGCAGCGTTGAATCTAGCGGGAGTAGAACAGATACGCAGTATTTT.

This clonotype was seen a handful of times. The chain joins TRBV11-1 to TRBJ2-7; TRBD2 agrees at 15 bases. Germline V gene data show CDR1 as SGHAT and CDR2 as FQDESV (reference sequence). The CDR3 loop spans 18 amino acids. V was pared by 4 bases and J by 0 bases, with 7 bases of the junction left unmatched. This chain's CDR3 is CASSSTGLAGGSSYEQYF. CDR3 in DNA: TGTGCCAGCAGCTCGACTGGACTAGCGGGAGGGAGCTCCTACGAGCAGTACTTC.

This clonotype was seen many times. CDR3 in amino acids: CASSSVFGEKLFF. Written as DNA, the CDR3 is TGTGCCAGCAGTTCAGTGTTCGGCGAAAAACTGTTTTTT. This chain connects TRBV6-5 to TRBJ1-4; no clear D. CDR3 length: 13 amino acids. Trimming shortened V by 4 bases and J by 8 bases, and 11 bases separated the two germline ends. CDR1 is MNHEY, CDR2 SVGAGI, per germline.

The chain combines TRBV20-1 with TRBJ2-3, with D possibly matching TRBD2 (7 bases). The CDR3 length is 15 residues. Germline-derived CDR1 and CDR2 are DFQATT and SNEGSKA (reference sequence). The V and J ends lost 3 bases and 0 bases respectively, with 13 bases between them. CDR3 sequence (DNA): TGCAGTGCTAGGGGGGCTAGCGGCAGCACAGATACGCAGTATTTT. Its protein is CSARGASGSTDTQYF.

This sequence joins TRBV20-1 and TRBJ2-7; TRBD1 matches 10 bases. J lost 6 bases, V lost 0 bases, and 8 bases had no gene match. CDR3 length equals 15 residues. In germline, CDR1 is DFQATT, CDR2 SNEGSKA (reference sequence). CDR3 loop: CSARDGGTGDGEQYF. In nucleotides, the CDR3 is TGCAGTGCTAGAGATGGGGGGACAGGGGACGGCGAGCAGTACTTC.

J is TRBJ2-5 and V is TRBV19; TRBD1 or TRBD2 may be the D gene (7 bases each). The CDR3 extends over 16 amino acids. Germline V CDR1 and CDR2: LNHDA, SQIVND (reference sequence). V shed 4 bases and J shed 0 bases, with 15 bases lying between them. CDR3 in DNA: TGTGCCAGTAGTAGGGGGGGACAGAAGTACCAAGAGACCCAGTACTTC. Translating it yields CASSRGGQKYQETQYF.

This clonotype came up many times. The chain links TRBV5-1 to TRBJ2-7; perhaps TRBD2 as D (7 bases). V lost 4 bases, J lost 2 bases, and 19 bases lay in between. The germline V gene has CDR1 SGHRS and CDR2 YFSETQ. The CDR3 contains 16 residues. This chain's CDR3 is CASSRIPGGHAYEQYF. The CDR3 region has the DNA TGCGCCAGCAGCCGGATACCGGGGGGCCATGCCTACGAGCAGTACTTC.

This clonotype was observed at least ten times. The chain's CDR3 is CSVAVRAQETQYF. Here the CDR3 DNA reads TGCAGCGTTGCGGTCAGGGCACAAGAGACCCAGTACTTC. The gene calls are TRBV29-1 and TRBJ2-5; D possibly corresponds to TRBD1 (5 bases). Trimming stripped 4 bases from V and 2 bases from J, with 11 bases between. Germline V CDR1 and CDR2: SQVTM, ANQGSEA. This CDR3 has 13 residues.

A few counts support this clonotype. The gene calls are TRBV4-2 and TRBJ2-7; D not resolved. V was shortened by 0 bases and J by 3 bases, with 12 bases between the two germline ends. The length of the CDR3 is 15 residues. Germline V CDR1 and CDR2: LGHNA, YNFKEQ. The DNA of the CDR3 is TGTGCCAGCAGCCAAGAACTACAGAGCCTCTACGAGCAGTACTTC. Protein: CASSQELQSLYEQYF.

This chain joins TRBV7-9 and TRBJ1-2; 8 bases line up with TRBD1. The length of the CDR3 is 14 residues. Looked up from germline, CDR1 is SEHNR and CDR2 is FQNEAQ (reference sequence). Trimming cost V 3 bases and J 4 bases; bases outside gene matches: 4. CDR3 protein: CASSLGQVAYGYTF. CDR3 nucleotides: TGTGCCAGCAGCTTGGGACAGGTGGCCTATGGCTACACCTTC.

This clonotype was counted between two and nine times. The chain carries TRBV3-1 and TRBJ1-2; possible D gene TRBD1, 5 bases. Germline loops: CDR1 LGHDT, CDR2 YNNKEL (reference sequence). Trimming cost V 1 base and J 4 bases, with 10 bases left between them. This CDR3 region has 14 residues. DNA for the CDR3: TGTGCCAGCAGCCAAGTGGGGGGGACCTATGGCTACACCTTC. Translation: CASSQVGGTYGYTF.

This clonotype was counted ten times or more. DNA of the CDR3: TGTGCCAGCAGCCAAGATCCGACTAGCGGGTTCACAGATACGCAGTATTTT. Translating gives CASSQDPTSGFTDTQYF. The J gene is TRBJ2-3, the V gene TRBV4-2; 10 nucleotides agree with TRBD2. The CDR3 has 17 amino acids. Trimming at V came to 0 bases and at J to 2 bases, leaving 5 bases not matched to a gene. Germline-derived CDR1 and CDR2 are LGHNA and YNFKEQ.

Many counts were recorded for this clonotype. The rearrangement links TRBV7-3 to TRBJ2-2; D remains unclear. V gave up 5 bases and J gave up 5 bases, with 9 bases separating them. This CDR3 contains 13 residues. The germline V gene has CDR1 SGHTA and CDR2 FQGTGA. The CDR3 loop reads CASSRKSTGELFF. For the CDR3, the DNA is TGTGCCAGCAGCCGGAAATCAACCGGGGAGCTGTTTTTT.

This clonotype was recorded a few times. V gene TRBV11-2 combines with J gene TRBJ1-6; 9 nucleotides agree with TRBD1. The length of the CDR3 is 17 residues. Germline CDR1 SGHAT, CDR2 FQNNGV. Unmatched junction bases numbered 16, after V lost 5 bases and J lost 11 bases. DNA for the CDR3: TGTGCCAGCAGCCTCAATCCCGGGACAGGGCAAGGAACACCCCTCCACTTT. Translating it yields CASSLNPGTGQGTPLHF.

The chain uses TRBV20-1 and TRBJ2-7; TRBD1 is a possible D gene (5 bases). The V and J ends lost 5 bases and 2 bases respectively, with 19 bases between them. The length of the CDR3 is 15 residues. The germline V gene has CDR1 DFQATT and CDR2 SNEGSKA (reference sequence). The chain's CDR3 is CSAPTIRQKPYEQYF. CDR3 sequence (DNA): TGCAGTGCTCCAACCATTCGACAGAAACCCTACGAGCAGTACTTC.

This clonotype was counted between two and nine times. The chain has TRBV9 and TRBJ1-6, with D perhaps matching TRBD1 (5 bases). V shed 4 bases and J shed 12 bases, with 20 bases lying between them. The CDR3 loop spans 15 amino acids. Germline V gene data show CDR1 as SGDLS and CDR2 as YYNGEE. This chain's CDR3 is CASSPSSVGVRPLHF. For the CDR3, the DNA is TGTGCCAGCAGCCCCTCTTCCGTGGGGGTAAGACCCCTCCACTTT.

This clonotype was picked up many times. V is TRBV12-3 or TRBV12-4 and J is TRBJ2-3; D gene unclear. The CDR3 is 14 residues long. V lost 4 bases and J lost 2, with 10 bases in between. This CDR3 is CASSSTFSTDTQYF. Written as DNA, the CDR3 is TGTGCCAGCAGTTCCACCTTTTCCACAGATACGCAGTATTTT.

This clonotype was found a few times. The chain couples TRBV12-3 or TRBV12-4 to TRBJ2-7, with D hard to call. Trimming took 1 base from V and 0 from J, leaving 10 bases between them. The CDR3 consists of 15 residues. Here the CDR3 reads CASSLGGIASYEQYF. The DNA for the CDR3 is TGTGCCAGCAGTTTAGGGGGTATCGCCTCCTACGAGCAGTACTTC.

The rearrangement joins TRBV24-1 to TRBJ1-2; D is possibly TRBD1 (6 bases). The CDR3 totals 13 residues. The germline V gene has CDR1 KGHDR and CDR2 SFDVKD. V shed 9 bases and J shed 0 bases, with 10 bases lying between them. The CDR3 loop reads CATSDRANYGYTF. In DNA form, the CDR3 reads TGTGCCACCTCGGACAGAGCTAACTATGGCTACACCTTC.

This clonotype was detected many times. The chain uses TRBV28 and TRBJ2-7; 10 nucleotides match TRBD1. The CDR3 totals 16 residues. CDR1 and CDR2 from the germline V gene are MDHEN and SYDVKM. The ends lost 8 bases at V and 3 bases at J; junction bases unmatched: 13. The CDR3, as DNA: TGTGCCAGCGCGAAAACCCAGGGACAGGGGCGCTACGAGCAGTACTTC. This translates into CASAKTQGQGRYEQYF.

In its sample, this clonotype was seen many times. The chain is built from TRBV10-3 and TRBJ2-1; the D gene is possibly TRBD1 (5 bases). CDR3 length equals 11 residues. V gave up 7 bases and J gave up 6 bases, with 7 bases separating them. CDR1 ENHRY and CDR2 SYGVKD come from the germline V gene. The CDR3 coding sequence is TGTGCCATCACCCAGGGCAATGAGCAGTTCTTC. This codes for CAITQGNEQFF.

The rearrangement joins TRBV4-3 to TRBJ2-2, with D hard to call. The CDR3 is 14 residues long. Germline CDR1 LGHNA, CDR2 YSLEER. V shed 0 bases and J shed 6 bases, with 8 bases lying between them. CDR3 bases: TGCGCCAGCAGCCAAGATCCGGCCTCCGGGGAGCTGTTTTTT. Translated, it gives CASSQDPASGELFF.

The chain couples TRBV20-1 to TRBJ2-3, with D possibly matching TRBD2 (7 bases). Germline CDR1 and CDR2: DFQATT and SNEGSKA (reference sequence). The ends were cut back, 6 bases at V and 0 bases at J, with 19 bases in the middle. The CDR3 consists of 16 residues. The CDR3 DNA is TGCAGTGCCCAGAGAGGGGGAGGGTTTAGCACAGATACGCAGTATTTT. Protein sequence: CSAQRGGGFSTDTQYF.